The rows below give T cell receptor beta chains drawn from one sample of a study of OX40 agonist ivuxolimab in advanced cancers. Measured with immunoSEQ multiplex PCR; TCRdb has only the in-frame clones, and not every one. The sample has tens of thousands of clones, around 91% seen once. Sample: CD4+ or CD8+ T cells sorted from blood, taken in a trial of the OX40 agonist ivuxolimab. Every receptor here comes from an adult with an advanced solid tumor such as melanoma, head and neck, liver or kidney cancer. CDR3s include the opening cysteine and the closing phenylalanine or tryptophan. D genes are given only for firm matches. Size is omitted from some rows. Given values are once, few, many or a class for expanded clones.

j_call clone_size d_call v_call cdr3_aa cdr3_nt
TRBJ2-1 . TRBD2 TRBV4-2 CASSPSRISGGEQFF TGTGCCAGCAGCCCCTCGCGGATTAGCGGGGGGGAGCAGTTCTTC
TRBJ1-2 . . TRBV19 CASSIGLGSGYTF TGTGCCAGTAGTATAGGTCTGGGAAGCGGCTACACCTTC
TRBJ2-7 . TRBD1 TRBV5-1 CASSHSGTGTYEQYF TGCGCCAGCAGCCACTCCGGGACAGGGACCTACGAGCAGTACTTC
TRBJ2-7 . TRBD2 TRBV10-3 CAISESSSGRSYEQYF TGTGCCATCAGTGAGTCCTCTAGCGGGAGGTCCTACGAGCAGTACTTC
TRBJ1-6 . . TRBV4-2 CASSQVGGGDSPLHF TGTGCCAGCAGCCAAGTTGGAGGGGGAGATTCACCCCTCCACTTT
TRBJ2-5 few TRBD2 TRBV27 CASSPGTSGGAETQYF TGTGCCAGCAGTCCCGGGACTAGCGGGGGGGCAGAGACCCAGTACTTC
TRBJ1-1 . . TRBV5-4 CASSLEEFTEAFF TGTGCCAGCAGCTTAGAGGAGTTCACTGAAGCTTTCTTT
TRBJ2-1 . TRBD1 TRBV27 CASTQGAPYNEQFF TGTGCCAGCACACAGGGGGCCCCATACAATGAGCAGTTCTTC
TRBJ2-1 . TRBD2 TRBV28 CASSFSSGHNEQFF TGTGCCAGCAGTTTCTCTAGCGGACACAATGAGCAGTTCTTC
TRBJ2-2 . TRBD2 TRBV15 CATSISGGPGGELFF TGTGCCACCAGCATTAGCGGGGGCCCTGGCGGGGAGCTGTTTTTT
TRBJ1-6 . TRBD1 TRBV6-4 CASSEDRGYSPLHF TGTGCCAGCAGTGAGGACAGGGGATATTCACCCCTCCACTTT
TRBJ1-4 . . TRBV27 CASSLSIREKLFF TGTGCCAGCAGTTTATCGATCCGTGAAAAACTGTTTTTT
TRBJ2-5 . . TRBV2 CASRKTGLGGQETQYF TGTGCCAGCCGAAAGACAGGTCTCGGAGGCCAAGAGACCCAGTACTTC
TRBJ2-7 . . TRBV9 CASSVQGSPSYEQYF TGTGCCAGCAGCGTACAGGGGTCTCCATCCTACGAGCAGTACTTC